This TCR beta chain is from a study of CD8 T cells in ankylosing spondylitis. V was clipped by 7 bases and J by 7 bases, with 18 bases between them. Germline V gives CDR1 MGHDK, CDR2 SYGVNS. The CDR3 is 14 amino acids. This clonotype was recorded many times. Libraries of TCR beta came from quantitative 5'-RACE with molecular barcodes. TCRdb passed the 5' RACE reads through MiXCR, listing each CDR3 protein once. The sample lists fewer than 350,000 distinct CDR3 sequences; more than 9% were seen once. This clonotype originated in a female donor with ankylosing spondylitis or in good health (not recorded which). The specimen was blood, either unsorted or a sorted T cell fraction (not recorded which). This sequence joins TRBV25-1 and TRBJ2-3; perhaps TRBD2 as D (7 bases). The chain's CDR3 is CASNGGGEVNTQYF. CDR3 coding DNA: TGTGCCAGCAACGGCGGGGGCGAAGTAAATACGCAGTATTTT.